These T cell receptor beta chains were read from a single sample in a study of OX40 agonist ivuxolimab in advanced cancers. This table comes from immunoSEQ multiplex PCR, and its TCRdb copy is limited to in-frame clones, with some not included. The data contain tens of thousands of clones, roughly 84% of them singletons. Sample: CD4+ or CD8+ T cells sorted from blood, taken in a trial of the OX40 agonist ivuxolimab. The receptors originated from an adult with an advanced solid tumor such as melanoma, head and neck, liver or kidney cancer. CDR3s include the opening cysteine and the closing phenylalanine or tryptophan. Size is stated for part of the rows, as once, few or many counts, or as a class when the clone is expanded.

TRBV2,-,TRBJ2-7,CASTTFGGDYEQYF
TRBV2,-,TRBJ1-1,CASTGGPNTEAFF
TRBV28,-,TRBJ1-5,CASSDQHRQPQHF
TRBV28,once,TRBJ1-4,CASSHNDWNEKLFF
TRBV10-3,few,TRBJ1-5,CATSGGNSNQPQHF
TRBV9,-,TRBJ1-1,CASSVVGRGGTEAFF
TRBV28,-,TRBJ1-4,CASCFARREEKLFF
TRBV11-1,-,TRBJ2-1,CASSPREAHIYNEQFF
TRBV2,few,TRBJ1-5,CASSATQPQHF
TRBV6-5,-,-,CASSYSPNSYEQYF
TRBV19,-,TRBJ1-5,CASSIRDFHRPQHF
TRBV20-1,few,TRBJ2-7,CSAPAGGPQYF
TRBV10-3,-,TRBJ1-5,CAISDFGIPNQPQHF
TRBV27,-,TRBJ2-7,CASSWTATYEQYF
TRBV9,few,TRBJ2-5,CASSPVPVASGGSGETQYF
TRBV14,medium-sized,TRBJ2-7,CASSQVGSGTYEQYF
TRBV2,-,TRBJ1-2,CASKYFNYGYTF
TRBV18,-,TRBJ1-6,CASSPPDSPLHF
TRBV11-3,-,TRBJ2-6,CASSLVGGRSGANVLTF
TRBV2,-,TRBJ2-1,CASSRLAGVSEQFF
TRBV9,few,TRBJ1-2,CASSSTGLDGYTF
TRBV5-5,-,TRBJ2-7,CASSLAMGGAPSYEQYF
TRBV19,-,TRBJ2-7,CASSMTQVYEQYF
TRBV27,-,TRBJ2-5,CASSRLLGTSGKIGETQYF
TRBV2,-,TRBJ1-2,CASRGAFGYGYTF
TRBV5-1,-,TRBJ1-3,CATASGPGNTIYF
TRBV5-6,-,TRBJ2-7,CASSLISGSAYEQYF
TRBV5-1,-,TRBJ1-2,CASSPGTVNYGYTF
TRBV28,-,TRBJ2-7,CASRRLVGANSYEQYF
TRBV6-1,-,TRBJ1-4,CASSHQGERDEKLFF